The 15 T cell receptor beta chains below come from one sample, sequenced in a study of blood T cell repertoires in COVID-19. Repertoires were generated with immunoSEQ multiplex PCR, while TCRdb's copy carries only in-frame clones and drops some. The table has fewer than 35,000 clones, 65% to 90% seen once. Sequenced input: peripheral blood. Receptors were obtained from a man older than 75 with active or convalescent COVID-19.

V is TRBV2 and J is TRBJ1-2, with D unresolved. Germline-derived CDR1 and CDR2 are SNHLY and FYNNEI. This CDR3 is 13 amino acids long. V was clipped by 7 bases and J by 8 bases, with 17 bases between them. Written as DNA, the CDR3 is TGTGCCAGCATCAGTACGGCGTCCGGGGGCTACACCTTC. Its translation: CASISTASGGYTF.

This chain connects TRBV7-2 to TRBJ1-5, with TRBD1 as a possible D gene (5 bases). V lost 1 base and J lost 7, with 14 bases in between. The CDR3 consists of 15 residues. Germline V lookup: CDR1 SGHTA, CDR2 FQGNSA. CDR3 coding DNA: TGTGCCAGCAGCTTAGATATCAGGGATCGACAGCCCCAGCATTTT. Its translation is CASSLDIRDRQPQHF.

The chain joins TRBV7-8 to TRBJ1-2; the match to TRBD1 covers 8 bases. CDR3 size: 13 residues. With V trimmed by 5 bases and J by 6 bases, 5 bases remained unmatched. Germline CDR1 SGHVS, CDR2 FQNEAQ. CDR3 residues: CASSINRGDGYTF. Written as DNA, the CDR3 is TGTGCCAGCAGCATAAACAGGGGGGATGGCTACACCTTC.

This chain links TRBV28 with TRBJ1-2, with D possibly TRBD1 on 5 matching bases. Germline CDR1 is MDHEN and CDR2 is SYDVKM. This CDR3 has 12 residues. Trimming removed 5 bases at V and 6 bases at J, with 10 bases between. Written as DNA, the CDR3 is TGTGCCAGCAGTCCCCGGACAAATGGCTACACCTTC. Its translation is CASSPRTNGYTF.

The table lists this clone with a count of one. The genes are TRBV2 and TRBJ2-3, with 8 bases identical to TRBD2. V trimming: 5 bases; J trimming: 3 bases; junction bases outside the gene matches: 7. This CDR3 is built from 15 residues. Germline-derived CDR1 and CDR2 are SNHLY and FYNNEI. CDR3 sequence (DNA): TGTGCCAGCAGTCCTACCCGACTAGCGACAGATACGCAGTATTTT. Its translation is CASSPTRLATDTQYF.

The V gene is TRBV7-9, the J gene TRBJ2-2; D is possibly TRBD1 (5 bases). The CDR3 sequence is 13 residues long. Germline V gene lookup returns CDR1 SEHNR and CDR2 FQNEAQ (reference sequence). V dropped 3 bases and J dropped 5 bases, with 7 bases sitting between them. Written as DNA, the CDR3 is TGTGCCAGCAGCTTCGCAGGGACCGGGGAGCTGTTTTTT. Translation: CASSFAGTGELFF.

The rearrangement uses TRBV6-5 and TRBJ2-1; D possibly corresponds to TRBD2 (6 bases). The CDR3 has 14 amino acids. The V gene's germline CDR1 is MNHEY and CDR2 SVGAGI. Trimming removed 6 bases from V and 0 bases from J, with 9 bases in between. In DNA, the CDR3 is TGTGCCAGCAGCCACGGGAGCTCCTACAATGAGCAGTTCTTC. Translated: CASSHGSSYNEQFF.

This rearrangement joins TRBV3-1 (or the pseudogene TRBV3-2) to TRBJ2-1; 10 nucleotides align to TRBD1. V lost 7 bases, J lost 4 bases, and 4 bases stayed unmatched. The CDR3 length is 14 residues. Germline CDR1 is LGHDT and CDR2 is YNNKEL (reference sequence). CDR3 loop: CASTRDRGYNEQFF. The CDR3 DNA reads TGTGCCAGCACGAGGGACAGGGGTTACAATGAGCAGTTCTTC.

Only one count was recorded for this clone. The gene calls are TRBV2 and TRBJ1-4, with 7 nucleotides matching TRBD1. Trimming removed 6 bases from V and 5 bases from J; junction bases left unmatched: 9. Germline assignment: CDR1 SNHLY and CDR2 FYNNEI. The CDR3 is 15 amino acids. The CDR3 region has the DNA TGTGCCAGCAGACCGGGACAGCATGGAAATGAAAAACTGTTTTTT. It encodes CASRPGQHGNEKLFF.

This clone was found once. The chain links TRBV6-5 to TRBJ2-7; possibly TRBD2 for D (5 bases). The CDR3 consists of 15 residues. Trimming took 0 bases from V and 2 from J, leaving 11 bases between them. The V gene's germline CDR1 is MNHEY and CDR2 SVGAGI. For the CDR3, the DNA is TGTGCCAGCAGTTACTCGTTAGGGAGAACCTACGAGCAGTACTTC. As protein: CASSYSLGRTYEQYF.

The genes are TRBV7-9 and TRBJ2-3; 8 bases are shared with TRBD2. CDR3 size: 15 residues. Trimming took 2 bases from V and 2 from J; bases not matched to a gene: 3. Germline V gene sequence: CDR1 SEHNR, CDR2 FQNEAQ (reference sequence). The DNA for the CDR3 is TGTGCCAGCAGCTTACCCGGGGGGGCCACAGATACGCAGTATTTT. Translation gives CASSLPGGATDTQYF.

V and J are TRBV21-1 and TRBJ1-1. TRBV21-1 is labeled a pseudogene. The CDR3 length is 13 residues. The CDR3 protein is CASRWGGTTEAFF. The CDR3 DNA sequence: TGTGCCAGCAGATGGGGCGGGACCACTGAAGCTTTCTTT.

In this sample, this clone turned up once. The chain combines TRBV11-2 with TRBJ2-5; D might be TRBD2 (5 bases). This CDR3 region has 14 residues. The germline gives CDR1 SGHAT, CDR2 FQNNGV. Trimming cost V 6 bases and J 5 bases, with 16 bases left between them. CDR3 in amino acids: CASSPTGIKETQYF. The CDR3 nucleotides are TGTGCCAGCAGTCCCACCGGGATTAAGGAGACCCAGTACTTC.

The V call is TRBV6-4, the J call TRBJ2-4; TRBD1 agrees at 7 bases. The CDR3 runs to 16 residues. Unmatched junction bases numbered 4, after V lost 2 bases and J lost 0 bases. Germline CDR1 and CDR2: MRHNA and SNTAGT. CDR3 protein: CASSDRGLLAKNIQYF. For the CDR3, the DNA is TGTGCCAGCAGTGACAGGGGGCTTCTAGCCAAAAACATTCAGTACTTC.

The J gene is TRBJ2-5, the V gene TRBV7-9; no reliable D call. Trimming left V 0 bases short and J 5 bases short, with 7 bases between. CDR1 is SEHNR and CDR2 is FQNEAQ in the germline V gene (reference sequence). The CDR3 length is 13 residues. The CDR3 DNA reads TGTGCCAGCAGCTTAGCTCGGTACGAGACCCAGTACTTC. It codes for CASSLARYETQYF.